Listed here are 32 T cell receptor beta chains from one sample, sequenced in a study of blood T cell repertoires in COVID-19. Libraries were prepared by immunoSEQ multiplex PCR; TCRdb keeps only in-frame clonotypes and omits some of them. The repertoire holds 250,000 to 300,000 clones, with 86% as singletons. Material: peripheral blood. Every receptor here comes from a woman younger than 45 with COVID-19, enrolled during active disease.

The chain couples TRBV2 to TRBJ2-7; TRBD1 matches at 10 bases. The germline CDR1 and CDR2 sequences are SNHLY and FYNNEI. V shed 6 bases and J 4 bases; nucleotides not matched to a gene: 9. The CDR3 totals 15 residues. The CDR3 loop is CASSRDLGQGYEQYF. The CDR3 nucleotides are TGTGCCAGCAGCCGGGATCTGGGACAGGGGTACGAGCAGTACTTC.

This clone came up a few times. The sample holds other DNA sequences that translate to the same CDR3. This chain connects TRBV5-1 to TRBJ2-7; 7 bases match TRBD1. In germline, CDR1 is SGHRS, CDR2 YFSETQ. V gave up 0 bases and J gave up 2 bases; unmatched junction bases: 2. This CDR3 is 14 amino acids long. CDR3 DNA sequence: TGCGCCAGCAGCTTGGGGACAGGAGCCTACGAGCAGTACTTC. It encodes CASSLGTGAYEQYF.

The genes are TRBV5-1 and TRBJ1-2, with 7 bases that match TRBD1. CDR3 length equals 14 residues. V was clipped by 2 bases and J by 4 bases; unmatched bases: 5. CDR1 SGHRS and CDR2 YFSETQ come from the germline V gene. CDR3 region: CASSLRQGGYGYTF. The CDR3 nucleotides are TGCGCCAGCAGCTTACGACAGGGAGGCTATGGCTACACCTTC.

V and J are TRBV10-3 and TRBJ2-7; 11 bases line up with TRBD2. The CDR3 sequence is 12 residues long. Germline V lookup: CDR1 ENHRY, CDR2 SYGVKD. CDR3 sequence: CAVAGGTYEQYF. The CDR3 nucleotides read TGTGCTGTAGCGGGGGGGACCTACGAGCAGTACTTC.

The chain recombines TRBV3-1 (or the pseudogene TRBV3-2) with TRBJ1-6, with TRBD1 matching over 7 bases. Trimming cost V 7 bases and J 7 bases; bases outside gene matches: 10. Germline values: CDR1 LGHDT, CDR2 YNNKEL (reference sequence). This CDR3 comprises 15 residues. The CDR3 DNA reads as TGTGCCAGCACCTCAAGGACAGGCGAGAATTCACCCCTCCACTTT. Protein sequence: CASTSRTGENSPLHF.

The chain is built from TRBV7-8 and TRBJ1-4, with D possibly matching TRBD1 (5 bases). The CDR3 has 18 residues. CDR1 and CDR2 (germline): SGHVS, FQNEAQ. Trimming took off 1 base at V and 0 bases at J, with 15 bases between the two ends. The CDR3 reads CASSLDWGVSTTNEKLFF. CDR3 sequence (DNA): TGTGCCAGCAGCTTAGATTGGGGGGTATCCACAACTAATGAAAAACTGTTTTTT.

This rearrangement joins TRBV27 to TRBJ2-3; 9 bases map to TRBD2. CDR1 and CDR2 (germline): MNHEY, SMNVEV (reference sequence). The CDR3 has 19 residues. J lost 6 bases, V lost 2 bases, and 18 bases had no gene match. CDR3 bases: TGTGCCAGCAGTTTAACCCCCCCTGGGAGCGGGGGGACTGTGGATACGCAGTATTTT. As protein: CASSLTPPGSGGTVDTQYF.

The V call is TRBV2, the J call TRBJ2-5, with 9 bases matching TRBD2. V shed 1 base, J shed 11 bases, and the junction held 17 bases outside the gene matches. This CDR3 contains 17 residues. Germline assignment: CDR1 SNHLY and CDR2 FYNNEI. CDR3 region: CASSEGIRRGGLDSQYF. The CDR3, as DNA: TGTGCCAGCAGTGAAGGGATTCGGCGGGGGGGCCTGGACTCACAGTACTTC.

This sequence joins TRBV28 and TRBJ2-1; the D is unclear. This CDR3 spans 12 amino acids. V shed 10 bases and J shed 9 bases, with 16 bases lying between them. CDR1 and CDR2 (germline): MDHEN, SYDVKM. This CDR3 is CATRPRLAEQFF. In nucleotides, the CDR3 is TGTGCCACTCGGCCGCGACTGGCTGAGCAGTTCTTC.

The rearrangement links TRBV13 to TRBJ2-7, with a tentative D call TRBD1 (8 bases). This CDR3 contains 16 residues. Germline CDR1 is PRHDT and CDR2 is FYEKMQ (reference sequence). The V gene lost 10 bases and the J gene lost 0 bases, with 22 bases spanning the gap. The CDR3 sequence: CATKTGGARTSYEQYF. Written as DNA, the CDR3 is TGTGCCACCAAAACAGGGGGGGCCCGGACCTCCTACGAGCAGTACTTC.

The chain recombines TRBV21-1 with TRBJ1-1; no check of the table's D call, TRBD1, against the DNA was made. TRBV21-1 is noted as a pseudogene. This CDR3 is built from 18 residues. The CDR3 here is CASRKIQGRFIRNTEAFF. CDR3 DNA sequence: TGTGCCAGCAGGAAAATACAGGGGAGGTTTATAAGGAACACTGAAGCTTTCTTT.

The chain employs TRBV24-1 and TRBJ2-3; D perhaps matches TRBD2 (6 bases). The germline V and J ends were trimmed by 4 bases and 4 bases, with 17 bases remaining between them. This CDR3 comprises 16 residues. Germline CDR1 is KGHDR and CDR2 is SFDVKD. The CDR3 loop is CATSERQGGWADTQYF. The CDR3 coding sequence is TGTGCCACCAGTGAGCGGCAGGGAGGATGGGCAGATACGCAGTATTTT.

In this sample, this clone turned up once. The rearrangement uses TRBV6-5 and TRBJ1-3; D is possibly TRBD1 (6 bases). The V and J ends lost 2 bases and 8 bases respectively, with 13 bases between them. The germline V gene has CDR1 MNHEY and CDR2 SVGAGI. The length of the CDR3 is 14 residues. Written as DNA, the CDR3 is TGTGCCAGCAGTTACCAGGGGATGAGCGACACCATATATTTT. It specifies CASSYQGMSDTIYF.

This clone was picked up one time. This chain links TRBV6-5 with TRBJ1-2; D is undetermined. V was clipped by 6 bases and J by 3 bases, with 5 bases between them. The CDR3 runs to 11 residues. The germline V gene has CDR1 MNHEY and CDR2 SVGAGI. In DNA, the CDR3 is TGTGCCAGCAGACGGGACTATGGCTACACCTTC. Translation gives CASRRDYGYTF.

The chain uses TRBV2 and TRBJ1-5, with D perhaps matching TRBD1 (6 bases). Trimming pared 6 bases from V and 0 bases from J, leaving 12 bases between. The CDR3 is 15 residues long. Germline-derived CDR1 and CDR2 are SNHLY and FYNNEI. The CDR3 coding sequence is TGTGCCAGCAGCCGAGACAGGCTTAGCAATCAGCCCCAGCATTTT. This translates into CASSRDRLSNQPQHF.

The CDR3 nucleotides are TGTGCCAGCTCACATTTGACAGGGGAGGATTCGGGCTACACCTTC. It is translated as CASSHLTGEDSGYTF. This chain joins TRBV18 and TRBJ1-2; 8 bases agree with TRBD1. The germline CDR1 and CDR2 sequences are KGHSH and LQKENI. This CDR3 contains 15 residues. Germline trimming cut 4 bases from V and 8 bases from J; bases unmatched to any gene: 12.

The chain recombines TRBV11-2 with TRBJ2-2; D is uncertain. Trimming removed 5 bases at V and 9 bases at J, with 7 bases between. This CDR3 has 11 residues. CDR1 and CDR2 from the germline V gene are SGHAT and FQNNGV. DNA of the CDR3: TGTGCCAGCAGCGTTTCTCGGGAGCTGTTTTTT. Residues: CASSVSRELFF.

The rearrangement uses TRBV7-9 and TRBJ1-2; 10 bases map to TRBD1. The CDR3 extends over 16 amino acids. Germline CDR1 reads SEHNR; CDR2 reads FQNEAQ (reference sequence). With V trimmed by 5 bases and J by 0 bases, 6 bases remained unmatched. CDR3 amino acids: CASSPDRGPSNYGYTF. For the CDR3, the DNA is TGTGCCAGCAGCCCAGACAGGGGGCCTTCTAACTATGGCTACACCTTC.

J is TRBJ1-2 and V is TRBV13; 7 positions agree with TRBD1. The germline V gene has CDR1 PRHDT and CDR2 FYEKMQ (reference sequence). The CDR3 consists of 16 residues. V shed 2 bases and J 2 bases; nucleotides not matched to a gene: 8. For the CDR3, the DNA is TGTGCCAGCAGCTTATTAGGAGGAGGGGGCAACTATGGCTACACCTTC. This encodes CASSLLGGGGNYGYTF.

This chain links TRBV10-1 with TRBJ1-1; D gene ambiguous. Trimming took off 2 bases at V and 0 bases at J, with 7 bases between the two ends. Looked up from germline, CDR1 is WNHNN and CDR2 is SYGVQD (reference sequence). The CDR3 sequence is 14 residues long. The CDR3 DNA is TGCGCCAGCAGTGAGGCGGTAGTGAACACTGAAGCTTTCTTT. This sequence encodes CASSEAVVNTEAFF.

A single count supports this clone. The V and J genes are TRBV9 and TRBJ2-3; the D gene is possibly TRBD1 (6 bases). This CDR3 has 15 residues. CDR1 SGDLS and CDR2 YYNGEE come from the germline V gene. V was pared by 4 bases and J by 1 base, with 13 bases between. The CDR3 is CASSPMGAGTDTQYF. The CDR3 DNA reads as TGTGCCAGCAGCCCGATGGGGGCGGGCACAGATACGCAGTATTTT. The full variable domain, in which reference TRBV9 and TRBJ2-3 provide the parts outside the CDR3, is DSGVTQTPKHLITATGQRVTLRCSPRSGDLSVYWYQQSLDQGLQFLIQYYNGEERAKGNILERFSAQQFPDLHSELNLSSLELGDSALYFCASSPMGAGTDTQYFGPGTRLTVL.

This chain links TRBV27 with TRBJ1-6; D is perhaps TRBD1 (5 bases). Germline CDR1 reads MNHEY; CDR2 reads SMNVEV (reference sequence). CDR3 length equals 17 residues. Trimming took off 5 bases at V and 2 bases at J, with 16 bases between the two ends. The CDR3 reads CASSPPPGGPYNSPLHF. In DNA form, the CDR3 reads TGTGCCAGCAGTCCCCCCCCGGGGGGTCCCTATAATTCACCCCTCCACTTT.

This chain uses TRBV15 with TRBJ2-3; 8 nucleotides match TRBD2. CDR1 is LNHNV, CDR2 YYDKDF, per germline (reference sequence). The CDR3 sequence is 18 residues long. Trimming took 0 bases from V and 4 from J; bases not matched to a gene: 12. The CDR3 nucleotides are TGTGCCACCAGCAGAGATGGGCCGGGGGGGCCCTGGCCAGATACGCAGTATTTT. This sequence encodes CATSRDGPGGPWPDTQYF.

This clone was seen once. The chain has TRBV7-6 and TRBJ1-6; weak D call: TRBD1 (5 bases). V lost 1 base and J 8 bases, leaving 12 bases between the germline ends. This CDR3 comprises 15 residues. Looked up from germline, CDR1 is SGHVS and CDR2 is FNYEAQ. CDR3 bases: TGTGCCAGCAGCTTAGAAGGGGTTCTTGATTCACCCCTCCACTTT. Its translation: CASSLEGVLDSPLHF.

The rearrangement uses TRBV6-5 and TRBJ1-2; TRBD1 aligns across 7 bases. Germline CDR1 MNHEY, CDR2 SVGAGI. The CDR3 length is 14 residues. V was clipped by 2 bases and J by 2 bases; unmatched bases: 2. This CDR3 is CASSYAGGNYGYTF. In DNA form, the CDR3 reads TGTGCCAGCAGTTACGCAGGGGGAAACTATGGCTACACCTTC.

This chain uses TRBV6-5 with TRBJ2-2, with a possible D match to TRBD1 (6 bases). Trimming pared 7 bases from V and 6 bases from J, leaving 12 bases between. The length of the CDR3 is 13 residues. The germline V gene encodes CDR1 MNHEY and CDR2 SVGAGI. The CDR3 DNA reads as TGTGCCAGCACCGTACAGGGAGCCGGGGAGCTGTTTTTT. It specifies CASTVQGAGELFF.

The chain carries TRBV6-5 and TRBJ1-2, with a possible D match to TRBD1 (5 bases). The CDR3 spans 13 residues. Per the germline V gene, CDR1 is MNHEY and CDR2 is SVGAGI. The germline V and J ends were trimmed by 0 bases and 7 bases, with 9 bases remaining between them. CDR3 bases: TGTGCCAGCAGTTACTCAACGGGGGGTGGCTACACCTTC. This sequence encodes CASSYSTGGGYTF.

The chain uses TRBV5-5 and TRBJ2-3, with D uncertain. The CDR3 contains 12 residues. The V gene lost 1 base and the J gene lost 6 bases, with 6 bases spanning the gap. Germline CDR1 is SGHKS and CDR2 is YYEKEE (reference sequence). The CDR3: CASSLMRDTQYF. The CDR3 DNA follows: TGTGCCAGCAGCTTGATGAGGGATACGCAGTATTTT.

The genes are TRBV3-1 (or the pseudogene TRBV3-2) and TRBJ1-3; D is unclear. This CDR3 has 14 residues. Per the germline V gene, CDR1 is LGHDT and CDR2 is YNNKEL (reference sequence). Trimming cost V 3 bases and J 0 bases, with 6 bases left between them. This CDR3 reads CASSQGFSGNTIYF. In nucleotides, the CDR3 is TGTGCCAGCAGCCAGGGCTTCTCTGGAAACACCATATATTTT.

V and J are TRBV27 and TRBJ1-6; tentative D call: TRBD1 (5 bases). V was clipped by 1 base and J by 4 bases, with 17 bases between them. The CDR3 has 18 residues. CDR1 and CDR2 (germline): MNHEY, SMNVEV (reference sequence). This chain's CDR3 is CASSLWGGGGGYNSPLHF. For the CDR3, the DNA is TGTGCCAGCAGTTTATGGGGCGGCGGGGGAGGATATAATTCACCCCTCCACTTT.

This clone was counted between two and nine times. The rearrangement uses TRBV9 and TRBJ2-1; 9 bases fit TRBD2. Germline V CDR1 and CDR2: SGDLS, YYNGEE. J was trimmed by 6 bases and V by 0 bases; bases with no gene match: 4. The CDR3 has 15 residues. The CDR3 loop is CASSVGTSVTNEQFF. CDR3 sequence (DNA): TGTGCCAGCAGCGTAGGGACTAGCGTCACCAATGAGCAGTTCTTC.

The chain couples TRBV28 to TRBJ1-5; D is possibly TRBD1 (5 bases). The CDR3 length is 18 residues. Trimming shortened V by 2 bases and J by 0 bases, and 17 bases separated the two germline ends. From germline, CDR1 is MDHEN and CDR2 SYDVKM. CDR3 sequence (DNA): TGTGCCAGCAGTTTAAAAGGGGTGACAGCATATAGCAATCAGCCCCAGCATTTT. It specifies CASSLKGVTAYSNQPQHF.